This TCR beta chain comes out of a study of T cells in Graves' hyperthyroidism and ophthalmopathy. Whole-study results and caveats: Model output signaled ophthalmopathy a median approximately 6 months ahead of onset. Blood also showed most of the thyroid clonotypes that were expanded above 0.001. Through a model of 13 V-J features, ophthalmopathy was separated from stable hyperthyroidism.

Each diagnosis was grounded in clinical symptoms, serum thyroxine and TRAb, thyroid ultrasound, and orbital computed tomography. RNA transcripts yielded amplified TCR beta CDR3 regions. An initial round of RT-PCR targeting the TCR CDR3 relied on the HTBI primer set. TCRdb fed the multiplex PCR reads into MiXCR, producing one record per CDR3 protein. The table records 400,000 to 550,000 distinct CDR3 sequences, around 24% of them present only once. The germline V gene has CDR1 MNHEY and CDR2 SVGAGI. V lost 6 bases to trimming and J lost 0 bases, with 14 bases between them. The CDR3 length is 15 residues. This clonotype was observed many times. Its antigen is undetermined.

The clonotype originates from a woman aged 25 to 39 with Graves' ophthalmopathy. The chain is built from TRBV6-5 and TRBJ1-1; D not resolved. The material sequenced was blood. The CDR3 reads CASSPPSSLNTEAFF. CDR3 nucleotides: TGTGCCAGCAGCCCCCCGAGCAGCTTGAACACTGAAGCTTTCTTT.